A single sample is the source of the 9 T cell receptor beta chains below, sequenced in a study of cytomegalovirus exposure and HLA in healthy donors. 13 Jbeta primers and 60 Vbeta primers were used for the PCR. The data were produced by immunoSEQ multiplex PCR, yet TCRdb's version contains in-frame clones alone and is incomplete. The sample has about 240,000 clones, roughly four fifths seen once. Sequences were obtained from PBMCs. These receptors all come from a woman aged 60 to 75 in good health and CMV-seropositive.

Turning to this clone: The junction and the germline gene differ at one end; a read error may be behind it. At the DNA level, this CDR3 is encoded by other sequences in the same sample as well. This chain links TRBV7-2 with TRBJ2-7; maybe TRBD2 (6 bases). Looked up from germline, CDR1 is SGHTA and CDR2 is FQGNSA. This CDR3 is built from 16 residues. The CDR3 DNA is TGCGCCAGCAGCTTATTAGGGACTCACAGGCCCTACGAGCAGTACTTC. The encoded protein is CASSLLGTHRPYEQYF.

This chain uses TRBV7-2 with TRBJ2-7, with 9 bases lining up with TRBD2. The CDR3 contains 15 residues. The germline V gene encodes CDR1 SGHTA and CDR2 FQGNSA. V shed 1 base, J shed 3 bases, and the junction held 4 bases outside the gene matches. This CDR3 is CASSLEVAGDYEQYF. The CDR3 DNA is TGTGCCAGCAGCTTAGAGGTAGCGGGGGACTACGAGCAGTACTTC. The whole variable domain, filled in from reference TRBV7-2 and TRBJ2-7, reads GAGVSQSPSNKVTEKGKDVELRCDPISGHTALYWYRQSLGQGLEFLIYFQGNSAPDKSGLPSDRFSAERTGGSVSTLTIQRTQQEDSAVYLCASSLEVAGDYEQYFGPGTRLTVT.

This chain links TRBV5-5 with TRBJ1-2; 8 nucleotides align to TRBD1. The CDR3 runs 13 residues. CDR1 and CDR2 (germline): SGHKS, YYEKEE (reference sequence). The V gene end was trimmed by 4 bases and the J gene end by 5 bases; junction bases not matched to a gene: 4. In nucleotides, the CDR3 is TGTGCCAGCAGCGACACAGGGGGGTATGGCTACACCTTC. This encodes CASSDTGGYGYTF. The full variable domain, with the rest looked up from reference TRBV5-5 and TRBJ1-2, is DAGVTQSPTHLIKTRGQQVTLRCSPISGHKSVSWYQQVLGQGPQFIFQYYEKEERGRGNFPDRFSARQFPNYSSELNVNALLLGDSALYLCASSDTGGYGYTFGSGTRLTVV.

The chain recombines TRBV7-2 with TRBJ2-5; TRBD2 matches at 12 bases. V was pared by 2 bases and J by 5 bases, with 15 bases of the junction left unmatched. Germline CDR1 SGHTA, CDR2 FQGNSA. This CDR3 comprises 19 residues. The CDR3: CASSLWSSGRALTGETQYF. The CDR3 DNA sequence: TGTGCCAGCAGCTTATGGTCTAGCGGGAGGGCCTTGACTGGGGAGACCCAGTACTTC.

This clone occurred once. This chain uses TRBV11-2 with TRBJ2-3; no clear D gene. The CDR3 is made up of 11 amino acids. The germline gives CDR1 SGHAT, CDR2 FQNNGV. V lost 6 bases and J 6 bases, leaving 7 bases between the germline ends. Here the CDR3 reads CASRARDTQYF. In DNA, the CDR3 is TGTGCCAGCAGAGCGAGGGATACGCAGTATTTT.

This chain uses TRBV6-1 with TRBJ1-2; no reliable D call. CDR3 length: 16 amino acids. From germline, CDR1 is MNHNS and CDR2 SASEGT. The V end was cut by 3 bases, the J end by 1 base, with 15 bases between. The CDR3 loop is CASSDTPTLSNYGYTF. In DNA form, the CDR3 reads TGTGCCAGCAGTGATACCCCAACCTTGAGTAACTATGGCTACACCTTC.

Regarding this clone: Other DNA sequences of this sample code for an identical CDR3. The chain has TRBV9 and TRBJ2-3; weak D call: TRBD2 (5 bases). Trimming stripped 0 bases from V and 3 bases from J, with 11 bases between. This CDR3 has 15 amino acids. Germline V lookup: CDR1 SGDLS, CDR2 YYNGEE. CDR3 in amino acids: CASSVAYGGTDTQYF. CDR3 nucleotide sequence: TGTGCCAGCAGCGTAGCTTACGGAGGTACAGATACGCAGTATTTT.

The rearrangement links TRBV6-5 to TRBJ2-3; a weak D match, TRBD2 (6 bases). Germline CDR1 and CDR2: MNHEY and SVGAGI. With 7 bases removed from V and 5 bases from J, the gap between germline ends came to 13 bases. CDR3 length: 13 residues. CDR3 region: CASNLNGRDTQYF. The CDR3 DNA reads as TGTGCCAGCAACTTAAACGGGAGAGATACGCAGTATTTT.

This clone appeared a single time. The CDR3 nucleotides read TGTGCCAGCAGTCGGGACAGGATAGCGTTATCGGGGGCCAACGTCCTGACTTTC. Amino acid sequence: CASSRDRIALSGANVLTF. The rearrangement links TRBV2 to TRBJ2-6, with TRBD1 matching over 8 bases. CDR3 length: 18 amino acids. V was pared by 5 bases and J by 4 bases, with 13 bases of the junction left unmatched. Germline-derived CDR1 and CDR2 are SNHLY and FYNNEI.